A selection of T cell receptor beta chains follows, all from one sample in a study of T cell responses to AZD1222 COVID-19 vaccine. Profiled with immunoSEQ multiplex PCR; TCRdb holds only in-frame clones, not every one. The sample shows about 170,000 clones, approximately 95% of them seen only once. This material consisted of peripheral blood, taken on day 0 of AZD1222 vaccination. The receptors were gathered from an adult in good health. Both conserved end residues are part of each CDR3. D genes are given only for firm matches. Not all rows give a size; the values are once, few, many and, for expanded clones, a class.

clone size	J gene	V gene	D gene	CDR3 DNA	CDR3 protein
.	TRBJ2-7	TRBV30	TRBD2	TGTGCCTGGAGTAGAAGGGGACTAGCGGGAAACGAGCAGTACTTC	CAWSRRGLAGNEQYF
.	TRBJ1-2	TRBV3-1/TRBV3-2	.	TGTGCCAGCAGCCAAGATCCAACGTACTATGGCTACACCTTC	CASSQDPTYYGYTF
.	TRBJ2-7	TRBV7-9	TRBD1	TGTGCCAGCAGCCGCCTGACAGGGGGTATCTACGAGCAGTACTTC	CASSRLTGGIYEQYF
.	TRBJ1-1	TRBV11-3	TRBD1	TGTGCCAGCAGCTTAACAGGGGTAGGGACTGAAGCTTTCTTT	CASSLTGVGTEAFF
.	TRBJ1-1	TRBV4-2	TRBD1	TGTGCCAGCAGCCAAGATCCGACAGGGTCTGCTGAAGCTTTCTTT	CASSQDPTGSAEAFF
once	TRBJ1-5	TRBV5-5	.	TGTGCCAGCAGCTTTTTAGGTTCCGGGCAGCCCCAGCATTTT	CASSFLGSGQPQHF
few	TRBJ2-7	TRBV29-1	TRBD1	TGCAGCGTTCTCCGGGACAGGGGAGATGAGCAGTACTTC	CSVLRDRGDEQYF
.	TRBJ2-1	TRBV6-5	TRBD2	TGTGCCAGTATTCCTAGCGGGAGGGGCAATGAGCAGTTCTTC	CASIPSGRGNEQFF
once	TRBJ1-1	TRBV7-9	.	TGTGCCAGCAGCTCCAGGTGGGATTACAGATCAAACACTGAAGCTTTCTTT	CASSSRWDYRSNTEAFF
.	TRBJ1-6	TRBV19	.	TGTGCCAGTGCCCCCGGACAGAATTCACCCCTCCACTTT	CASAPGQNSPLHF
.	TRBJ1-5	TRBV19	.	TGTGCCAGTAGTATAGGCGGGGCCCCCAATCAGCCCCAGCATTTT	CASSIGGAPNQPQHF
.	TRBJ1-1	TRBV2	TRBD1	TGTGCCAGCAGTGTCTCGACAGGGCGGATCACTGAAGCTTTCTTT	CASSVSTGRITEAFF
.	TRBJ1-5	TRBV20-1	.	TGCAGTGCTAGTTATCGCAGAGATGCCAATCAGCCCCAGCATTTT	CSASYRRDANQPQHF
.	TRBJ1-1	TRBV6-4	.	TGTGCCAGCAGTGACCGACCCCTCGGGAACACTGAAGCTTTCTTT	CASSDRPLGNTEAFF
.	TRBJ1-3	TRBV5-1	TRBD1	TGCGCCAGCAGCCAGGGACAGGGGGCAGCCTCTGGAAACACCATATATTTT	CASSQGQGAASGNTIYF
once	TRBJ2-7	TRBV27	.	TGTGCCAGCGCCCAGGGCGTATCCTACGAGCAGTACTTC	CASAQGVSYEQYF
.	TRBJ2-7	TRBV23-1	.	TGCGCCAGCAGTCTGAAGGTTCGCGAGCAGTACTTC	CASSLKVREQYF
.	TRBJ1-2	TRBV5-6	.	TGTGCCAGCCGAGCCCTCCGCCTGGGCTACACCTTC	CASRALRLGYTF
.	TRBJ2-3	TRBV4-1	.	TGCGCCAGCTCCGGGGTAGGGGACCAGGGTCTCTACACAGATACGCAGTATTTT	CASSGVGDQGLYTDTQYF
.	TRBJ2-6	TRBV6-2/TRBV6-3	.	TGTGCCAGCAGTCGTACAGGTTTCTCTGGGGCCAACGTCCTGACTTTC	CASSRTGFSGANVLTF
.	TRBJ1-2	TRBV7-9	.	TGTGCCAGCAGCGATCGGACGGCCTATGGCTACACCTTC	CASSDRTAYGYTF
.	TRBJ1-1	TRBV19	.	TGTGCCAGTAGTTCGGCCCGGGTTGCTTTCTTT	CASSSARVAFF
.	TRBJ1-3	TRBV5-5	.	TGTGCCAGCAGCAGCGGACAGTTCTCTGGAAACACCATATATTTT	CASSSGQFSGNTIYF
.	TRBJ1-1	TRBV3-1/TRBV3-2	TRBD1	TGTGCCAGCAGCCACACAGGGGCGAACACTGAAGCTTTCTTT	CASSHTGANTEAFF
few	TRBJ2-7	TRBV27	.	TGTGCCAGCAGTTTACTCGACAGACCCTACGAGCAGTACTTC	CASSLLDRPYEQYF
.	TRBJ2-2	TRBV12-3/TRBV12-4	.	TGTGCCAGCAGGACAGGTTACGGGGAGCTGTTTTTT	CASRTGYGELFF
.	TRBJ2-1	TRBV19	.	TGTGCCAGTAGTATTAGCGCCAGCTCCTACAATGAGCAGTTCTTC	CASSISASSYNEQFF
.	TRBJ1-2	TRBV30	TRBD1	TGTGCCTGGAGTACACAGGGGTACGGCTACACCTTC	CAWSTQGYGYTF
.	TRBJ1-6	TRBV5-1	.	TGCGCCAGCAGCTTGGGTCCCAGTTCACCCCTCCACTTT	CASSLGPSSPLHF
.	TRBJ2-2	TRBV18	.	TGTGCCAGCTCACCACTAGTATCGGGGACGAACACCGGGGAGCTGTTTTTT	CASSPLVSGTNTGELFF
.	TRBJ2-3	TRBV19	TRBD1	TGTGCCAGTAGTACCAACGGACAGGGGGCGTCAGATACGCAGTATTTT	CASSTNGQGASDTQYF
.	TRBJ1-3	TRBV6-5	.	TGTGCCAGCAATACCGACAGAAGCTCTGGAAACACCATATATTTT	CASNTDRSSGNTIYF
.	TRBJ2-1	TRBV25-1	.	TGTGCCAGCAGTGCACCCGCCGGCTATGAGCAGTTCTTC	CASSAPAGYEQFF
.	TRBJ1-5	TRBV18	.	TGTGCCAGCTCAAGGGTATATGACAATCAGCCCCAGCATTTT	CASSRVYDNQPQHF
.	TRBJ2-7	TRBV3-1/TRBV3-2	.	TGTGCCAGCAGCCAAGAGCTCAGAGTGATGGACGAGCAGTACTTC	CASSQELRVMDEQYF
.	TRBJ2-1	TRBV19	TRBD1	TGTGCCAGCCGGGACAGGTACTACAATGAGCAGTTCTTC	CASRDRYYNEQFF
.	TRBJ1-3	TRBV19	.	TGTGCCAGTAGTATCTTACAGACCTTAACCTCTGGAAACACCATATATTTT	CASSILQTLTSGNTIYF
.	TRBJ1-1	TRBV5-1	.	TGCGCCAGCAGCGAAGGCCCCTCCGAGGCTTTCTTT	CASSEGPSEAFF
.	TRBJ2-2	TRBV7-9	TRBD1	TGTGCCAGCAGCTTTAGCGGACAGGGATACACCGGGGAGCTGTTTTTT	CASSFSGQGYTGELFF
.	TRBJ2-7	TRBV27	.	TGTGCCAGCAGTTCGAGACCGGCTTACTACGAGCAGTACTTC	CASSSRPAYYEQYF